The clone carrying this T cell receptor beta chain showed up just a few times. TCRdb processed the 5' RACE reads anew with MiXCR; each CDR3 protein has one entry. The top ten clones hold just over 7% of a sample with some 320,000 distinct CDR3 sequences, roughly an eighth of them seen once. Losses at the gene ends were 4 bases for V and 6 bases for J; bases not matched to a gene: 15. This CDR3 has 18 amino acids. Germline V gene lookup returns CDR1 LGHDT and CDR2 YNNKEL (reference sequence). This entry is derived from a study of identical twins. Healthy Caucasian individuals made up all the donors. These sequences were also reported in another study, on yellow fever vaccine responses in identical twins. That study reports: As reported, the vaccine T cell response of twins seemed partly convergent and partly personalized.

The sample comprised CD8+ T cells sorted from blood. The TCR comes from a woman aged 18-35 years in good health. The J gene is TRBJ2-1, the V gene TRBV3-1, with 10 bases fitting TRBD2. CDR3 sequence (DNA): TGTGCCAGCAGCCCCAAGGGACTAGCGCCTTCACCGCTCAATGAGCAGTTCTTC. This encodes CASSPKGLAPSPLNEQFF.